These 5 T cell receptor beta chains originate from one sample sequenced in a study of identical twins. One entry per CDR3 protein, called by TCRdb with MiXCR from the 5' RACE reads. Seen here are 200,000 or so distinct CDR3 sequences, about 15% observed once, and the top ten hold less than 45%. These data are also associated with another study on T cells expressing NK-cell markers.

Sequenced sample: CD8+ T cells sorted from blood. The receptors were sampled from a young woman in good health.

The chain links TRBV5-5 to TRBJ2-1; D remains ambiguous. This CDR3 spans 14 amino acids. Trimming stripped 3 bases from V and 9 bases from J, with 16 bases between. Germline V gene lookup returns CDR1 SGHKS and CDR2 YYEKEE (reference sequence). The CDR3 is CASSSQVTHIEQFF. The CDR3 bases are TGTGCCAGCAGCTCCCAGGTTACCCACATTGAGCAGTTCTTC.

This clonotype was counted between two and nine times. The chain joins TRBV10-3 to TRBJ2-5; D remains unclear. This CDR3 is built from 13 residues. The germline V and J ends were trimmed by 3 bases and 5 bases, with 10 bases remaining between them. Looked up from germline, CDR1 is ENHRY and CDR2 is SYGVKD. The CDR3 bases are TGTGCCATCAGTGACGGCGTGGGTGAGACCCAGTACTTC. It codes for CAISDGVGETQYF.

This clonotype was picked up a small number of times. CDR3 loop: CSGIGGADRSYNEQFF. The CDR3 bases are TGCAGCGGTATCGGGGGGGCCGATCGGTCCTACAATGAGCAGTTCTTC. The chain has TRBV29-1 and TRBJ2-1; the match to TRBD2 covers 8 bases. The V gene end was trimmed by 7 bases and the J gene end by 1 base; junction bases not matched to a gene: 12. Germline CDR1 and CDR2: SQVTM and ANQGSEA. The CDR3 sequence is 16 residues long.

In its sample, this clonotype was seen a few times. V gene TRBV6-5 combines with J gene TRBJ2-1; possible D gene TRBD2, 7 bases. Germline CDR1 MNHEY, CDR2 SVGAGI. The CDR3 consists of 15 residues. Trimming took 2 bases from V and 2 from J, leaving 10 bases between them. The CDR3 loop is CASSYTGGAYNEQFF. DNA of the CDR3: TGTGCCAGCAGTTACACGGGGGGCGCCTACAATGAGCAGTTCTTC.

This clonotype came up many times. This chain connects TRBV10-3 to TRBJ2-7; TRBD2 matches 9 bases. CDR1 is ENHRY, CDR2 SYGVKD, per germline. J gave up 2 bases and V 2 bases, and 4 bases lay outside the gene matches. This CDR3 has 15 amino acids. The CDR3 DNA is TGTGCCATCAGTGAGACTAGCGGGTTTCCCTACGAGCAGTACTTC. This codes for CAISETSGFPYEQYF.